These 5 T cell receptor beta chains were all obtained from the same sample, sequenced in a study of tumor-infiltrating lymphocytes in primary liver carcinoma. Using a constant-region primer together with ProtoScript II reverse transcriptase, TCR beta cDNA was made from 500 to 650 ng of total RNA. Three rounds of nested multiplex PCR with slightly modified ARM-PCR produced TCR beta libraries. With TRBV1-TRBV30 forward primers and a C-beta reverse primer, the first two PCR rounds were run for about 10 cycles each. TCRdb redid the calling of the multiplex PCR reads with MiXCR, one entry per CDR3 protein. Of fewer than 350,000 distinct CDR3 sequences in the sample, 50% to 70% are singletons; the top ten hold around 9.5%. Unsorted whole blood served as the source of blood RNA, and germline DNA was extracted as well. The sample comprised peripheral blood. These receptors all stem from a man aged 35-49 years with primary liver carcinoma and hepatitis B virus infection.

This chain uses TRBV6-2 or TRBV6-3 with TRBJ1-3; D gene unclear. This CDR3 has 16 residues. V gave up 3 bases and J gave up 0 bases, with 12 bases separating them. Germline loops: CDR1 MNHEY, CDR2 SVGEGT. CDR3 sequence: CASSYPLRLSGNTIYF. CDR3 sequence (DNA): TGTGCCAGCAGTTATCCCCTCCGACTCTCTGGAAACACCATATATTTT.

Points on this clonotype: One end of the junction varies from germline; a read error may be responsible. The chain links TRBV6-6 to TRBJ2-4, with 9 bases matching TRBD1. CDR1 MNHNY and CDR2 SVGAGI come from the germline V gene (reference sequence). This CDR3 is built from 16 residues. CDR3 in DNA: TGTGCCAGCACATCACAGGGGGCGAACGGCAAAAACGTTCAGTACTTC. Residues: CASTSQGANGKNVQYF.

Notes on this clonotype: This may come from a read error, since a much larger clone is one base off. V gene TRBV29-1 combines with J gene TRBJ2-3; weak D call: TRBD2 (5 bases). The germline CDR1 and CDR2 sequences are SQVTM and ANQGSEA. The CDR3 runs to 15 residues. The CDR3 coding sequence is TGCAGCGTTGTGGACGGGGAGCCTAGCACAGATACGCCGTATTTT. Protein: CSVVDGEPSTDTPYF.

The chain joins TRBV12-3 or TRBV12-4 to TRBJ2-7; the D gene is possibly TRBD1 (5 bases). Trimming took 7 bases from V and 1 from J, leaving 17 bases between them. The CDR3 length is 15 residues. The CDR3 nucleotides read TGTGCCAGCACCAGAACAGAATCAGGGTCCTACGAGCAGTACTTC. Translated, it gives CASTRTESGSYEQYF.

A remark on this clonotype: Since a much larger clone is just one base distant, this may be a read error. The rearrangement joins TRBV12-3 or TRBV12-4 to TRBJ2-7, with TRBD2 matching 8 bases. CDR3 size: 15 residues. CDR3 DNA: TGTGTCAGCACCCAAGGGCTAGCGGGCCTCTACGAGCAGTACTTC. It specifies CVSTQGLAGLYEQYF.